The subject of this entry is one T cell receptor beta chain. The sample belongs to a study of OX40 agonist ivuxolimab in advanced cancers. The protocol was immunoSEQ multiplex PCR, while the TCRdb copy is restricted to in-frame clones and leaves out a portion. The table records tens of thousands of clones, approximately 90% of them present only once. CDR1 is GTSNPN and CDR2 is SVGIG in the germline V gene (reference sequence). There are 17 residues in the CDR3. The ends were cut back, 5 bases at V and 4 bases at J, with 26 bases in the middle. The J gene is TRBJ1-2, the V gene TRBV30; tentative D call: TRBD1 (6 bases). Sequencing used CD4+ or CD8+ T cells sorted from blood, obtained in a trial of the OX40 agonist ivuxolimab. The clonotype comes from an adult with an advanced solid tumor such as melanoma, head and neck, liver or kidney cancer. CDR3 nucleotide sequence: TGTGCCTGGCCCCGCTCAGGGGCCGGACCCTTTCCCTATGGCTACACCTTC. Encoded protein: CAWPRSGAGPFPYGYTF.